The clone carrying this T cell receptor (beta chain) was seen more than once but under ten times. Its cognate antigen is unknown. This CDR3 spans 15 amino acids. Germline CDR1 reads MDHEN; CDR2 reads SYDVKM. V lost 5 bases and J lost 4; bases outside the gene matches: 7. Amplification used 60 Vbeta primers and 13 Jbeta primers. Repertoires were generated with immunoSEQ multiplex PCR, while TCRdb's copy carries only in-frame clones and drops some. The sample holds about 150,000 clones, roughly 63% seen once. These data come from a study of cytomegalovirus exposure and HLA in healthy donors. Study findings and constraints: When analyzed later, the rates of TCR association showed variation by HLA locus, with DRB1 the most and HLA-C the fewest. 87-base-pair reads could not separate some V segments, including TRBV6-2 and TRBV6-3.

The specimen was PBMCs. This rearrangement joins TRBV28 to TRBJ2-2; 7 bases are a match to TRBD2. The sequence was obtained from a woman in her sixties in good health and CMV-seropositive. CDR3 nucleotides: TGTGCCAGCAGTACGGGGGGAGGAAGCACCGGGGAGCTGTTTTTT. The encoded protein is CASSTGGGSTGELFF.